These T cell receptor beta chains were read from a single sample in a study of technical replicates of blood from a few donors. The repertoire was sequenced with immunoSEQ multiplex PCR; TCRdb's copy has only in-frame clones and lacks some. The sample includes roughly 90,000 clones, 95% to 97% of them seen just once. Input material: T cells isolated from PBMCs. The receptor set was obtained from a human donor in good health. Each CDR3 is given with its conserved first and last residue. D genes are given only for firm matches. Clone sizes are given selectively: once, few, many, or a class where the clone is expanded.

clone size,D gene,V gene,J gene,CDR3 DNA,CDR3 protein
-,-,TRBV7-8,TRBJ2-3,TGTGCCAGCAGCTTACCCACTCCGACGGGAGATACGCAGTATTTT,CASSLPTPTGDTQYF
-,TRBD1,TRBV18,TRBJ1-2,TGTGCCAGCTCGACGGAGGGGGCAGCTTTGGACTATGGCTACACCTTC,CASSTEGAALDYGYTF
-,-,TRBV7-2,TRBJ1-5,TGTGCCAGCAGCTTAGATTTCACAAAGCCCCAGCATTTT,CASSLDFTKPQHF
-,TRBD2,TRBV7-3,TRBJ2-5,TGTGCCAGCAGCCCATTTCCGGTTCTACAAGGGACTAGCGGGAGGGCCTCAGAGACCCAGTACTTC,CASSPFPVLQGTSGRASETQYF
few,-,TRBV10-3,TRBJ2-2,TGTGCCATCAGTGGCCAGGACACCGGGGAGCTGTTTTTT,CAISGQDTGELFF
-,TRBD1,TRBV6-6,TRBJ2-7,TGTGCCAGCAGTTACAGCGGACAGGGGGTCTACGAGCAGTACTTC,CASSYSGQGVYEQYF
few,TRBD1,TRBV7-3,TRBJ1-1,TGTGCCAGCAGCTGGGGACAGGGGAAGGGGGACACTGAAGCTTTCTTT,CASSWGQGKGDTEAFF
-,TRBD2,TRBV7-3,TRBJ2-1,TGTGCCAGCAGCTTACTTGGAGCGGGAGGGGCCTACAATGAGCAGTTCTTC,CASSLLGAGGAYNEQFF
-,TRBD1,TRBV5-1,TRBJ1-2,TGCGCCAGCAGCTCAAGGACAGGGATAGTCTATGGCTACACCTTC,CASSSRTGIVYGYTF
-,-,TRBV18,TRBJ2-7,TGTGCCAGCTCACCGTCGGAGGGTCTCTACGAGCAGTACTTC,CASSPSEGLYEQYF
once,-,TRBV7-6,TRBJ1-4,TGTGCCAGCAGCTTGACGACAGCAACTAATGAAAAACTGTTTTTT,CASSLTTATNEKLFF
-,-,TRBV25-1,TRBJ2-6,TGTGCCAGCAGTGGACAGGAAGTCCCACTCTCTGGGGCCAACGTCCTGACTTTC,CASSGQEVPLSGANVLTF
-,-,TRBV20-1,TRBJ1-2,TGCACCTATACGGCGGGCTATGGCTACACCTTC,CTYTAGYGYTF
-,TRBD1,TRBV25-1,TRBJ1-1,TGTGCCAGCAGTGAAGGGGGACAGGATGGAGCTTTCTTT,CASSEGGQDGAFF
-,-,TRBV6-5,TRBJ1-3,TGTGCCAGCAGCCCAACCATGCAGGCAGGAAACACCATATATTTT,CASSPTMQAGNTIYF
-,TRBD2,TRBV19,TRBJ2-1,TGTGCCAGTAAAGGCGGGAGGGCCTATGAGCAGTTCTTC,CASKGGRAYEQFF
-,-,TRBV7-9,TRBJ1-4,TGTGCCAGCAGCTTAGTGGCAGGCTCTAATGAAAAACTGTTTTTT,CASSLVAGSNEKLFF
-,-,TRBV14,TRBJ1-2,TGTGCCAGCAGCCTGTTGGGGAGCTATGGCTACACCTTC,CASSLLGSYGYTF
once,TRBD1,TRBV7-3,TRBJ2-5,TGTGCCAGCAGCCTAGGGGGCTCGGGAGAGACCCAGTACTTC,CASSLGGSGETQYF
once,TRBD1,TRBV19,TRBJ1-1,TGTGCCAGTAGTATAGGACAGGGAGGTACTGAAGCTTTCTTT,CASSIGQGGTEAFF
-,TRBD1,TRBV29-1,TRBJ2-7,TGCAGCGTTGAAGTCCCGGGACAGGGAGCATACGAGCAGTACTTC,CSVEVPGQGAYEQYF
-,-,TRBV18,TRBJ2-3,TGTGCCAGCTCACGGGAAGGGAGGAGCACAGATACGCAGTATTTT,CASSREGRSTDTQYF
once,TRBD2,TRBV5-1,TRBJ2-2,TGCGCCAGCAGCGTAGGACTAGCGGGAGTCGGGACCGGGGAGCTGTTTTTT,CASSVGLAGVGTGELFF
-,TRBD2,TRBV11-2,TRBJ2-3,TGTGCCAGCAGCTTAGCTAGCGGGAGTTCAACAGATACGCAGTATTTT,CASSLASGSSTDTQYF
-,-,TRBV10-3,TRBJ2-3,TGTGCCATCAGAGGGCCGGGGTCAGATACGCAGTATTTT,CAIRGPGSDTQYF
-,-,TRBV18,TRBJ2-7,TGTGCCAGCTCTCCTGAGACAGGTTACGAGCAGTACTTC,CASSPETGYEQYF
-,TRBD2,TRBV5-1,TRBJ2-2,TGCGCCAGCAGCACGACTAGCGTCGCGAACACCGGGGAGCTGTTTTTT,CASSTTSVANTGELFF
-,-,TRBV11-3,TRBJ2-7,TGTGCCAGCAGCTTCGAGGGAGCTGGGGAGCAGTACTTC,CASSFEGAGEQYF
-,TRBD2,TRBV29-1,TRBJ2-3,TGCAGCGTAGAACTAGCGGGAGTGGCAGATACGCAGTATTTT,CSVELAGVADTQYF
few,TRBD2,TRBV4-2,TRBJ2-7,TGTGCCAGCAGCCCTTTCATGACTAGCGGGAGCTACGAGCAGTACTTC,CASSPFMTSGSYEQYF
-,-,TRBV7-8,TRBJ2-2,TGTGCCAGCAGCTTAGCAGCTCGCACCGGGGAGCTGTTTTTT,CASSLAARTGELFF
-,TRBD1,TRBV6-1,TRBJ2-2,TGTGCCAGCATCGCAGGGGGCGCGGATATAGGGGAGCTGTTTTTT,CASIAGGADIGELFF
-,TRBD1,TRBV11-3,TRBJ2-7,TGTGCCAGCAGCTTTAAACAGGGGTGGGACGAGCAGTACTTC,CASSFKQGWDEQYF
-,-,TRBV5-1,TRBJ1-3,TGCGCCAGCAGCTTTTTTTCTTACAACTCTGGAAACACCATATATTTT,CASSFFSYNSGNTIYF
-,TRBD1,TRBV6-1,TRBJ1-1,TGTGCCAGCAGTGAGTGGGGGGGCAGGGGGCTCGAGACTGAAGCTTTCTTT,CASSEWGGRGLETEAFF
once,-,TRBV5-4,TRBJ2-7,TGTGCCAGCAGCCGCGGTACTGAAGTCTACGAGCAGTACTTC,CASSRGTEVYEQYF
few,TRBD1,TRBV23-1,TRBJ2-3,TGCGCCAGCAGTTCCGGACAGGGGACAGATACGCAGTATTTT,CASSSGQGTDTQYF